The 3 T cell receptor beta chains in this list originate from one sample, sequenced in a study of patients and donors after allogeneic stem cell transplantation. TCRdb re-called the RT-PCR reads through MiXCR, storing one row per CDR3 protein. This sample carries about 72,000 distinct CDR3 sequences, more than 20% of them seen once, and the ten largest clones take roughly 29%. The sample consisted of blood, either unsorted or a sorted T cell fraction (not recorded which). These receptor sequences come from a human donor who was either an allogeneic HSCT recipient or a stem cell or donor lymphocyte infusion donor (not recorded which). It is not recorded whose cells these are; they may come from a transplant donor.

This chain uses TRBV18 with TRBJ2-7, with 8 bases matching TRBD1. Trimming at V came to 2 bases and at J to 1 base, leaving 4 bases not matched to a gene. Germline assignment: CDR1 KGHSH and CDR2 LQKENI. This CDR3 is 15 amino acids long. CDR3 amino acids: CASSPTGGWSYEQYF. The CDR3 DNA is TGTGCCAGCTCACCAACAGGGGGGTGGTCCTACGAGCAGTACTTC.

The rearrangement joins TRBV7-2 to TRBJ2-1, with D maybe TRBD2 (5 bases). Trimming took off 5 bases at V and 4 bases at J, with 12 bases between the two ends. CDR1 is SGHTA and CDR2 is FQGNSA in the germline V gene. CDR3 length: 14 amino acids. CDR3 loop: CASSARTRYNEQFF. In DNA, the CDR3 is TGTGCCAGCAGCGCCCGAACTAGATACAATGAGCAGTTCTTC. The whole variable domain, remainder taken from reference TRBV7-2 and TRBJ2-1, is GAGVSQSPSNKVTEKGKDVELRCDPISGHTALYWYRQSLGQGLEFLIYFQGNSAPDKSGLPSDRFSAERTGGSVSTLTIQRTQQEDSAVYLCASSARTRYNEQFFGPGTRLTVL.

The V and J genes are TRBV2 and TRBJ1-2; D is unresolved. V lost 8 bases to trimming and J lost 5 bases, with 21 bases between them. The V gene's germline CDR1 is SNHLY and CDR2 FYNNEI. The CDR3 is 15 residues long. Here the CDR3 DNA reads TGTGCCAGCCCTGTCGGAGGGTTGAATGGATATGGCTACACCTTC. It yields the protein CASPVGGLNGYGYTF.